This T cell receptor (beta chain) was sequenced in a study of T-cell reconstitution after alpha-beta-depleted transplantation in children. Preparation of the TCRbeta library was carried out with unique molecular identifiers. MiXCR, run by TCRdb on the PCR reads, gives a single entry per CDR3 protein. The sample contains 150,000 to 250,000 distinct CDR3 sequences, 14% to 15% of which appear only once. This clonotype was seen a handful of times. Material: PBMCs from the stem cell graft donor, obtained from the stem cell graft. The sequence was obtained from a human donor who donated a stem cell graft to a child with acute lymphoblastic leukemia.

CDR3 DNA: TGTGCCAGCAGCTATGGGAACAGGGGTGAGCAGTTCTTC. It encodes CASSYGNRGEQFF. V is TRBV27 and J is TRBJ2-1, with TRBD1 identical over 7 bases. V dropped 6 bases and J dropped 9; count of bases not matched to a gene: 8. The CDR3 contains 13 residues. In germline, CDR1 is MNHEY, CDR2 SMNVEV (reference sequence).